This T cell receptor beta chain was retrieved from a study of T cell responses to AZD1222 COVID-19 vaccine. Findings and limits, study-wide: The study reported that nearly half of spike-specific TCRs target unmutated variant regions. Clonal diversity was possibly underestimated; the donors were predominantly white British and more often female. Two doses of AZD1222 preceded a rise in Spike-specific TCR breadth and depth.

Of note for this clone: Its antigen is currently unknown.

TCRdb keeps only in-frame clones here, not all; method: immunoSEQ multiplex PCR. The table shows 40,000 to 60,000 clones, with roughly 85% occurring only once. Second doses at about 4 or about 12 weeks were pooled. CDR3 length: 17 residues. After removal of 2 bases from V and 2 bases from J, the junction contained 7 bases not matched to a gene. CDR1 is ENHRY, CDR2 SYGVKD, per germline. The source is an adult who received the AZD1222 COVID-19 vaccine. The sample here was peripheral blood, taken 28 days after the second AZD1222 dose. The rearrangement joins TRBV10-3 to TRBJ2-1; 9 bases agree with TRBD2. CDR3 region: CAISEISSGITYNEQFF. CDR3 DNA: TGTGCCATCAGTGAGATTTCTAGCGGGATAACCTACAATGAGCAGTTCTTC.